The rows below give T cell receptor beta chains drawn from one sample of a study of cytomegalovirus exposure and HLA in healthy donors. Measured with immunoSEQ multiplex PCR; TCRdb has only the in-frame clones, and not every one. The repertoire holds 100,000 to 120,000 clones, with roughly 86% as singletons. Specimen: PBMCs. All receptors come from a man aged 35 to 55 in good health and CMV-seronegative. Both conserved end residues are part of each CDR3. The D gene is left open where the match is weak. Clone size appears in some rows only: once, few, many, or a class for an expanded clone.

abundance: .
d_gene: .
j_gene: TRBJ2-7
len: 15
v_gene: TRBV7-8
CDR3nt: TGTGCCAGCAGCTTAGCGTGGGGAGCCCCCTACGAGCAGTACTTC
CDR3aa: CASSLAWGAPYEQYF

abundance: once
d_gene: TRBD2
j_gene: TRBJ2-1
len: 15
v_gene: TRBV9
CDR3nt: TGTGCCAGCAGCGAGCTAGCGGGGGGAAAAGATGAGCAGTTCTTC
CDR3aa: CASSELAGGKDEQFF

abundance: .
d_gene: .
j_gene: TRBJ2-1
len: 15
v_gene: TRBV4-2
CDR3nt: TGTGCCAGCAGGCAAGAAATAGTACCCTACAATGAGCAGTTCTTC
CDR3aa: CASRQEIVPYNEQFF

abundance: .
d_gene: TRBD1
j_gene: TRBJ1-4
len: 15
v_gene: TRBV6-1
CDR3nt: TGTGCCAGCAGTGTCGACAGGGCCGGGAATGAAAAACTGTTTTTT
CDR3aa: CASSVDRAGNEKLFF

abundance: .
d_gene: TRBD1
j_gene: TRBJ2-7
len: 14
v_gene: TRBV2
CDR3nt: TGTGCCAGCGCCATAAAGGGGACAGGCAACGAGCAGTACTTC
CDR3aa: CASAIKGTGNEQYF

abundance: .
d_gene: TRBD2
j_gene: TRBJ2-3
len: 15
v_gene: TRBV2
CDR3nt: TGTGCCAGCAGAGTACTAGCGGGGGGCACAGATACGCAGTATTTT
CDR3aa: CASRVLAGGTDTQYF

abundance: .
d_gene: TRBD2
j_gene: TRBJ2-1
len: 14
v_gene: TRBV5-1
CDR3nt: TGCGCAACCTCGAGCGGGGGGCTGCGCAATGAGCAGTTCTTC
CDR3aa: CATSSGGLRNEQFF

abundance: once
d_gene: TRBD1
j_gene: TRBJ1-6
len: 17
v_gene: TRBV5-1
CDR3nt: TGCGCCAGCAGCTTGGCGGGACAGGGGAGGGAGAATTCACCCCTCCACTTT
CDR3aa: CASSLAGQGRENSPLHF

abundance: .
d_gene: .
j_gene: TRBJ2-1
len: 14
v_gene: TRBV28
CDR3nt: TGTGCCAGCAGTTTAGAGCCTACCGTATGGGAGCAGTTCTTC
CDR3aa: CASSLEPTVWEQFF

abundance: .
d_gene: .
j_gene: TRBJ2-2
len: 12
v_gene: TRBV5-4
CDR3nt: TGTGCCAGCAGGTCGGGTCCCGGGGAGCTGTTTTTT
CDR3aa: CASRSGPGELFF

abundance: .
d_gene: .
j_gene: TRBJ1-5
len: 14
v_gene: TRBV28
CDR3nt: TGTGCCAGCAGTCCCCCGACAGCGTTGTCGCCCCAGCATTTT
CDR3aa: CASSPPTALSPQHF

abundance: .
d_gene: TRBD2
j_gene: TRBJ2-5
len: 15
v_gene: TRBV6-4
CDR3nt: TGTGCCAGCAGCCGACTAGCGGGGGGCCAAGAGACCCAGTACTTC
CDR3aa: CASSRLAGGQETQYF

abundance: .
d_gene: .
j_gene: TRBJ1-1
len: 15
v_gene: TRBV18
CDR3nt: TGTGCCAGTTCCCCTGATTTTTCCAGTTACACTGAAGCTTTCTTT
CDR3aa: CASSPDFSSYTEAFF

abundance: .
d_gene: .
j_gene: TRBJ1-3
len: 15
v_gene: TRBV7-2
CDR3nt: TGTGCCAGCAGCTCCTCTGGGGGCGCTGGAAACACCATATATTTT
CDR3aa: CASSSSGGAGNTIYF

abundance: .
d_gene: TRBD1
j_gene: TRBJ2-7
len: 16
v_gene: TRBV5-4
CDR3nt: TGTGCCAGCAGCTTGTCAGGGGGCAGCACTTCCTACGAGCAGTACTTC
CDR3aa: CASSLSGGSTSYEQYF

abundance: .
d_gene: .
j_gene: TRBJ2-3
len: 13
v_gene: TRBV7-2
CDR3nt: TGTGCCAGCAGCTTAGCCCAACAACATACGCAGTATTTT
CDR3aa: CASSLAQQHTQYF

abundance: .
d_gene: .
j_gene: TRBJ1-5
len: 12
v_gene: TRBV6-6
CDR3nt: TGTGCCAGCAGTCCCTCCAATCAGCCCCAGCATTTT
CDR3aa: CASSPSNQPQHF

abundance: .
d_gene: .
j_gene: TRBJ1-1
len: 14
v_gene: TRBV27
CDR3nt: TGTGCCAGCAGTAGCTCCGGGGGTCCCACTGAAGCTTTCTTT
CDR3aa: CASSSSGGPTEAFF

abundance: .
d_gene: TRBD1
j_gene: TRBJ1-1
len: 14
v_gene: TRBV18
CDR3nt: TGTGCCAGCTCGCCCGGACAGGGGAACACTGAAGCTTTCTTT
CDR3aa: CASSPGQGNTEAFF

abundance: .
d_gene: TRBD1
j_gene: TRBJ2-7
len: 13
v_gene: TRBV4-3
CDR3nt: TGCGCCAGCAGCCAAGGACAGGGGAGGGAGCAGTACTTC
CDR3aa: CASSQGQGREQYF